The 8 T cell receptor beta chains below all came from one sample that was sequenced in a study of OX40 agonist ivuxolimab in advanced cancers. The assay was immunoSEQ multiplex PCR, and TCRdb's table has in-frame clones only and misses some. The sample has fewer than 50,000 clones; 80% to 90% are singletons. The sequenced sample was CD4+ or CD8+ T cells sorted from blood, obtained in a trial of the OX40 agonist ivuxolimab. The receptor set was obtained from an adult with an advanced solid tumor such as melanoma, head and neck, liver or kidney cancer.

This chain links TRBV9 with TRBJ1-6; D is uncertain. Per germline, CDR1 SGDLS and CDR2 YYNGEE. Between the trimmed V and J ends, which lost 0 bases and 4 bases, there was a span of 8 bases. The CDR3 totals 15 residues. The CDR3 coding sequence is TGTGCCAGCAGCGTAGATAGGGAATATAATTCACCCCTCCACTTT. This translates into CASSVDREYNSPLHF.

This chain joins TRBV28 and TRBJ1-5; the D gene is possibly TRBD1 (6 bases). CDR1 and CDR2 (germline): MDHEN, SYDVKM. The CDR3 is 15 amino acids. Trimming shortened V by 5 bases and J by 2 bases, and 13 bases separated the two germline ends. The CDR3, as DNA: TGTGCCAGCAGTCGGACAGCTTCCCGCAATCAGCCCCAGCATTTT. Translated: CASSRTASRNQPQHF.

The V and J genes are TRBV7-9 and TRBJ1-1; D is uncertain. Germline loops: CDR1 SEHNR, CDR2 FQNEAQ (reference sequence). Trimming removed 4 bases from V and 3 bases from J, with 18 bases in between. The CDR3 loop spans 16 amino acids. CDR3 residues: CASSSQGRRGDTEAFF. Here the CDR3 DNA reads TGTGCCAGCAGCTCCCAAGGACGGCGCGGGGACACTGAAGCTTTCTTT.

This chain links TRBV5-4 with TRBJ1-2; D possibly corresponds to TRBD1 (5 bases). In germline, CDR1 is SGHNT, CDR2 YYREEE (reference sequence). Trimming pared 3 bases from V and 4 bases from J, leaving 16 bases between. The CDR3 contains 15 residues. The CDR3, as DNA: TGTGCCAGCAGCTCGGGGGACGGACCTACCTATGGCTACACCTTC. Its translation: CASSSGDGPTYGYTF.

The V call is TRBV6-4, the J call TRBJ2-1, with D perhaps TRBD2 (6 bases). V lost 6 bases and J 0 bases, leaving 9 bases between the germline ends. The germline CDR1 and CDR2 sequences are MRHNA and SNTAGT. The CDR3 extends over 14 amino acids. CDR3 in amino acids: CASSPGSSYNEQFF. The CDR3 DNA is TGTGCCAGCAGCCCCGGGAGCTCCTACAATGAGCAGTTCTTC.

The chain links TRBV6-1 to TRBJ2-1; D uncertain. The germline CDR1 and CDR2 sequences are MNHNS and SASEGT. V was pared by 5 bases and J by 2 bases, with 10 bases between. This CDR3 is 14 amino acids long. The CDR3 coding sequence is TGTGCCAGCAGTCCGAGACTGACCTACAATGAGCAGTTCTTC. Translated, it gives CASSPRLTYNEQFF.

This clone has just one count. The J gene is TRBJ1-4, the V gene TRBV7-9; tentatively, D is TRBD1 (5 bases). Deletions cut 6 bases from V and 0 bases from J, with 14 bases between. This CDR3 is built from 16 residues. The V gene's germline CDR1 is SEHNR and CDR2 FQNEAQ (reference sequence). CDR3 DNA: TGTGCCAGCAGTCTATTGGGGGTTCCAACTAATGAAAAACTGTTTTTT. Translation gives CASSLLGVPTNEKLFF.

The CDR3 reads CASSPLAGGTDTQYF. For the CDR3, the DNA is TGTGCCAGTAGTCCTTTAGCGGGGGGCACAGATACGCAGTATTTT. The chain has TRBV19 and TRBJ2-3; 9 positions match TRBD2. There are 15 residues in the CDR3. The V gene's germline CDR1 is LNHDA and CDR2 SQIVND (reference sequence). V shed 5 bases and J 1 base; nucleotides not matched to a gene: 4.